This T cell receptor (beta chain) is from a study of blood T cell repertoires in COVID-19 (dated by TCRdb to the early 2020s). A note on the overall study: Collaborator samples came from the United States, Italy and Spain and covered acute and convalescent phases of COVID-19. The repertoires were made available in a free public database intended to serve as a resource for research on the immune response to SARS-CoV-2. Samples were obtained from the ongoing ImmuneRACE study (first 160 participants) and from some 1,200 subjects provided by 6 global collaborators. Where HLA class I and class II types were available, the types were taken from metadata supplied by the sample provider, not from assay-based typing. Sample metadata almost always included a de-identified subject ID, COVID-19 status, age in years and sex. The prospective study material was composed of cDNA or gDNA derived from T cells, B-cell-depleted T cells, or PBMCs. Subjects who had been exposed to COVID-19, were actively infected with it, or had recovered from it provided the deeply sampled blood TCRbeta repertoires that made up the dataset. Broader findings and caveats from the paper: How much clinical and demographic metadata was included differed by source and by participant, and the metadata was provided uncurated.

As to this clone: Its cognate antigen has yet to be identified. There are no base qualities to consult, and no much larger clone falls within one base.

Trimming leaves V shorter by 3 bases and J shorter by 3 bases, with the junction holding 10 bases beyond the gene matches. The germline V gene sets CDR1 to SGHRS and CDR2 to YFSETQ. The CDR3 covers 16 residues, taking in both the cysteine and the phenylalanine. Only the CDR3 part of the read is kept: 48 bases, read in frame from the first base. A second Seattle source provided samples from volunteer blood donors who had recovered from COVID-19. Each collaborating institution followed its own protocols to collect whole blood in K2EDTA tubes. For TCRbeta analysis, collaborators shipped samples as frozen whole blood, isolated PBMCs, or DNA extracted from either of those sample types. TCRbeta CDR3 regions were amplified from genomic DNA by means of the immunoSEQ Assay, a bias-controlled multiplex PCR. The authors' analysis ran thus. The number of nucleated cells in each sample was estimated from the amplification of reference gene primers within the assay. Sequence reads were collapsed and filtered to measure the absolute abundance of every unique TCRbeta CDR3 rearrangement. For each sample, productive Simpson clonality was calculated as the square root of Simpson's diversity index over productive rearrangements. TCRdb obtained this table from immuneACCESS and retained in-frame rearrangements with V and J assigned. These tables miss some clones; where compared with another copy, unresolved V genes account for less than half of the shortfall, and the remainder is unexplained. D and trimming were read from the DNA, whereas the V and J calls and clone size are those reported in that table. The table for this sample lists 150,000 to 200,000 clones; roughly 87% of them were counted only once. Together, the top ten hold less than 5% of the sample.

The sequence is built from TRBV5-1 and TRBJ2-7; 9 bases in the junction line up with TRBD1. Sequencing input: peripheral blood. The clonotype was recovered from a woman aged 60 to 75 who had recovered from COVID-19. The nucleotide sequence is given as TGCGCCAGCAGCTCCTCCCTGGGACAGGGTTACTACGAGCAGTACTTC. Its protein is CASSSSLGQGYYEQYF.